The clone carrying this TCR beta chain showed up just a few times. This record belongs to a study of regulatory T cells in long-lasting Graves disease. This CDR3 region has 17 residues. With V trimmed by 6 bases and J by 4 bases, 14 bases remained unmatched. The germline gives CDR1 PRHDT, CDR2 FYEKMQ (reference sequence). CDR3-region Arm-PCR and iRepertoire HTBI primers produced the TCR beta libraries. MiXCR, applied by TCRdb to the multiplex PCR reads, yields one record per CDR3 protein. The sample lists about 470,000 distinct CDR3 sequences, under 25% seen once, with around 7% in the top ten. Specified time point: persistent/refractory GD, antithyroid drugs over 5 years with positive TRAb. There was RNA extracted from PBMCs, and the TCR library was made from it. Graves' disease diagnosis used American Thyroid Association guidelines.

The genes are TRBV13 and TRBJ2-7, with TRBD2 identical over 11 bases. Sequenced here: peripheral blood mononuclear cells (PBMCs), sampled when the disease was refractory, from a patient treated with antithyroid drugs. This TCR was recovered from a female donor with Graves disease. CDR3 protein: CASSPTSRLAGKYEQYF. The CDR3 nucleotides read TGTGCCAGCAGTCCCACGTCCCGACTAGCGGGAAAGTACGAGCAGTACTTC.